These 22 T cell receptor beta chains originate from one sample sequenced in a study of blood T cell repertoires in COVID-19. The table came from immunoSEQ multiplex PCR; TCRdb's copy has only in-frame clones and leaves some out. The repertoire includes about 62,000 clones, approximately 92% of them detected once, and 18% sits in the top ten. What was sequenced was peripheral blood. Source of these receptors: an older woman with COVID-19, enrolled during active disease.

The V and J genes are TRBV11-2 and TRBJ1-5; D is undetermined. This CDR3 comprises 13 residues. Germline values: CDR1 SGHAT, CDR2 FQNNGV. The germline V and J ends were trimmed by 0 bases and 6 bases, with 6 bases remaining between them. The DNA of the CDR3 is TGTGCCAGCAGCTTAGATCGGGGTCAGCCCCAGCATTTT. It translates to CASSLDRGQPQHF.

The chain is built from TRBV6-5 and TRBJ2-1; 8 bases fit TRBD2. Germline V gene lookup returns CDR1 MNHEY and CDR2 SVGAGI. The CDR3 is 16 residues long. The J segment lost 4 bases and the V segment lost 0 bases, leaving 5 bases of the junction unmatched. As DNA, the CDR3 is TGTGCCAGCAGTTACTCGAGGGCTAGCGGGTACAATGAGCAGTTCTTC. This translates into CASSYSRASGYNEQFF.

The chain recombines TRBV11-2 with TRBJ1-1; TRBD1 matches 7 bases. Germline V gene sequence: CDR1 SGHAT, CDR2 FQNNGV. Losses at the gene ends were 2 bases for V and 7 bases for J; bases not matched to a gene: 10. The CDR3 spans 15 residues. Written as DNA, the CDR3 is TGTGCCAGCAGCTTAACGAGTCACAGGGGCGGTGAAGCTTTCTTT. This gives the protein CASSLTSHRGGEAFF.

This clone showed up just once. The chain has TRBV24-1 and TRBJ2-5; TRBD1 matches 7 bases. The CDR3 consists of 18 residues. With V trimmed by 1 base and J by 0 bases, 10 bases remained unmatched. Per the germline V gene, CDR1 is KGHDR and CDR2 is SFDVKD. CDR3 region: CATSDLPGTVKYQETQYF. CDR3 coding DNA: TGTGCCACCAGTGATTTACCCGGGACAGTGAAGTACCAAGAGACCCAGTACTTC.

The chain links TRBV5-1 to TRBJ2-6; D gene uncertain. Germline V CDR1 and CDR2: SGHRS, YFSETQ. CDR3 size: 15 residues. The germline V and J ends were trimmed by 2 bases and 2 bases, with 8 bases remaining between them. The CDR3 protein is CASSLQQAGANVLTF. CDR3 coding DNA: TGCGCCAGCAGCTTACAGCAGGCTGGGGCCAACGTCCTGACTTTC. The variable domain in full, with the rest retrieved from reference TRBV5-1 and TRBJ2-6, is KAGVTQTPRYLIKTRGQQVTLSCSPISGHRSVSWYQQTPGQGLQFLFEYFSETQRNKGNFPGRFSGRQFSNSRSEMNVSTLELGDSALYLCASSLQQAGANVLTFGAGSRLTVL.

This clone has a single count. The J gene is TRBJ2-2, the V gene TRBV14, with 8 bases matching TRBD1. The V segment lost 5 bases and the J segment 6 bases; nucleotides outside the gene matches: 8. The CDR3 spans 15 residues. Germline CDR1 is SGHDN and CDR2 is FVKESK. The CDR3 DNA is TGTGCCAGCAGCACCCGGACAGGGCTGGCCGGGGAGCTGTTTTTT. Amino acids: CASSTRTGLAGELFF.

V and J are TRBV6-5 and TRBJ2-6; D not resolved. Per germline, CDR1 MNHEY and CDR2 SVGAGI. The CDR3 contains 14 residues. V lost 8 bases to trimming and J lost 0 bases, with 8 bases between them. CDR3 bases: TGTGCCAGCGTACTTCTCTCTGGGGCCAACGTCCTGACTTTC. Protein: CASVLLSGANVLTF.

V and J are TRBV19 and TRBJ2-5; D is possibly TRBD2 (5 bases). The CDR3 contains 14 residues. Germline loops: CDR1 LNHDA, CDR2 SQIVND (reference sequence). Trimming shortened V by 5 bases and J by 6 bases, and 16 bases separated the two germline ends. The CDR3 sequence is CASSGEGPVQTQYF. The CDR3 DNA reads as TGTGCCAGTAGTGGCGAGGGCCCCGTCCAGACCCAGTACTTC.

The genes are TRBV19 and TRBJ2-7, with D possibly TRBD1 on 5 matching bases. There are 14 residues in the CDR3. V dropped 3 bases and J dropped 6 bases, with 15 bases sitting between them. Per germline, CDR1 LNHDA and CDR2 SQIVND (reference sequence). CDR3 amino acids: CASSMLQGRVEQYF. The CDR3 region has the DNA TGTGCCAGTAGTATGTTGCAGGGTAGGGTCGAGCAGTACTTC.

The rearrangement joins TRBV5-1 to TRBJ1-1; a possible D gene is TRBD1 (6 bases). CDR1 and CDR2 from the germline V gene are SGHRS and YFSETQ. This CDR3 is built from 14 residues. V was pared by 0 bases and J by 1 base, with 7 bases between. The CDR3 DNA follows: TGCGCCAGCAGCTTGGGAGGGGGGAACACTGAAGCTTTCTTT. Amino acid sequence: CASSLGGGNTEAFF.

The chain employs TRBV23-1 and TRBJ1-6, with D tentatively TRBD1 (6 bases). TRBV23-1 is an open reading frame whose function is uncertain. V shed 3 bases and J shed 13 bases, with 22 bases lying between them. The CDR3 has 16 amino acids. CDR3 coding DNA: TGCGCCAGCAGTCATCCTCCCCCGGGACACGCTTCTCCCCTCCACTTT. Translating gives CASSHPPPGHASPLHF.

The chain couples TRBV5-1 to TRBJ2-7; 10 positions agree with TRBD2. With 4 bases clipped from V and 5 bases from J, the junction kept 3 bases outside the gene matches. The CDR3 runs 13 residues. Germline CDR1 reads SGHRS; CDR2 reads YFSETQ. The DNA for the CDR3 is TGCGCCAGCAGCCCCGGGACTAGCGACGAGCAGTACTTC. It specifies CASSPGTSDEQYF.

The V gene is TRBV18, the J gene TRBJ1-2; 9 bases map to TRBD1. The V and J ends lost 4 bases and 8 bases, in that order; junction bases with no gene match: 8. Germline V gene lookup returns CDR1 KGHSH and CDR2 LQKENI. The length of the CDR3 is 14 residues. CDR3 loop: CASSRYDRGDGYTF. In DNA form, the CDR3 reads TGTGCCAGCTCACGATATGACAGGGGGGACGGCTACACCTTC.

The chain is built from TRBV6-5 and TRBJ2-7; 9 positions match TRBD2. Losses at the gene ends were 10 bases for V and 2 bases for J; bases not matched to a gene: 12. The germline gives CDR1 MNHEY, CDR2 SVGAGI. The length of the CDR3 is 15 residues. The CDR3 protein is CAMGDSGRLPYEQYF. The CDR3 DNA reads TGTGCCATGGGCGATAGCGGGAGATTACCCTACGAGCAGTACTTC.

This clone was detected once. This rearrangement joins TRBV9 to TRBJ2-3; 11 bases align to TRBD1. Per germline, CDR1 SGDLS and CDR2 YYNGEE. Trimming cost V 0 bases and J 1 base; bases outside gene matches: 1. The CDR3 runs 16 residues. The CDR3 spells CASSVAGQGGTDTQYF. Written as DNA, the CDR3 is TGTGCCAGCAGCGTAGCGGGACAGGGGGGCACAGATACGCAGTATTTT.

V is TRBV11-2 and J is TRBJ1-4; 11 bases agree with TRBD1. The CDR3 is 14 amino acids. V lost 4 bases, J lost 7 bases, and 2 bases stayed unmatched. The germline gives CDR1 SGHAT, CDR2 FQNNGV. The CDR3 sequence: CASSYGQGAEKLFF. CDR3 nucleotide sequence: TGTGCCAGCAGCTATGGACAGGGGGCTGAAAAACTGTTTTTT.

CDR3 nucleotide sequence: TGTGCCTCCGCGGAGGGGAACTATGGCTACACCTTC. Encoded protein: CASAEGNYGYTF. The J gene is TRBJ1-2, the V gene TRBV30; D might be TRBD1 (5 bases). Germline CDR1 reads GTSNPN; CDR2 reads SVGIG (reference sequence). V was clipped by 7 bases and J by 2 bases, with 11 bases between them. The CDR3 is 12 amino acids. The entire variable domain, with the rest obtained from reference TRBV30 and TRBJ1-2, is as follows: SQTIHQWPATLVQPVGSPLSLECTVEGTSNPNLYWYRQAAGRGLQLLFYSVGIGQISSEVPQNLSASRPQDRQFILSSKKLLLSDSGFYLCASAEGNYGYTFGSGTRLTVV.

A word on this clone: A read error may account for a junction end that differs from germline. This chain uses TRBV7-3 with TRBJ2-3; 7 nucleotides align to TRBD2. This CDR3 comprises 15 residues. Germline CDR1 reads SGHTA; CDR2 reads FQGTGA. The CDR3 sequence is CASTLAGRPTDTQYF. In nucleotides, the CDR3 is TGTGCCAGCACCTTAGCGGGTCGTCCCACAGATACGCAGTATTTT.

The CDR3 coding sequence is TGTGCCAGCAGTACACTTAGCGGGAGAACAGATACGCAGTATTTT. Protein product: CASSTLSGRTDTQYF. The chain links TRBV6-5 to TRBJ2-3; 9 bases agree with TRBD2. Per germline, CDR1 MNHEY and CDR2 SVGAGI. Trimming took 5 bases from V and 3 from J; bases not matched to a gene: 6. The CDR3 has 15 residues.

The V gene is TRBV4-2, the J gene TRBJ2-1, with 9 bases that match TRBD2. Trimming at V came to 3 bases and at J to 6 bases, leaving 9 bases not matched to a gene. Germline V lookup: CDR1 LGHNA, CDR2 YNFKEQ. The CDR3 spans 16 residues. In DNA form, the CDR3 reads TGTGCCAGCAGCCAGCCCCAAGTAGCGGGAGTCAATGAGCAGTTCTTC. It translates to CASSQPQVAGVNEQFF.

This chain uses TRBV29-1 with TRBJ1-6, with D unclear. This CDR3 is 13 amino acids long. Trimming shortened V by 4 bases and J by 6 bases, and 10 bases separated the two germline ends. Germline values: CDR1 SQVTM, CDR2 ANQGSEA. The CDR3 nucleotides are TGCAGCGTTGCTGGAGGAGGTAATTCACCCCTCCACTTT. Its translation is CSVAGGGNSPLHF.

This sequence joins TRBV9 and TRBJ2-7; D is unclear. Trimming removed 4 bases from V and 5 bases from J, with 19 bases in between. This CDR3 is 15 amino acids long. Germline loops: CDR1 SGDLS, CDR2 YYNGEE. CDR3 sequence (DNA): TGTGCCAGCAGCCCCCACCCCCCCACAGTGAACGAGCAGTACTTC. Amino acid sequence: CASSPHPPTVNEQYF.